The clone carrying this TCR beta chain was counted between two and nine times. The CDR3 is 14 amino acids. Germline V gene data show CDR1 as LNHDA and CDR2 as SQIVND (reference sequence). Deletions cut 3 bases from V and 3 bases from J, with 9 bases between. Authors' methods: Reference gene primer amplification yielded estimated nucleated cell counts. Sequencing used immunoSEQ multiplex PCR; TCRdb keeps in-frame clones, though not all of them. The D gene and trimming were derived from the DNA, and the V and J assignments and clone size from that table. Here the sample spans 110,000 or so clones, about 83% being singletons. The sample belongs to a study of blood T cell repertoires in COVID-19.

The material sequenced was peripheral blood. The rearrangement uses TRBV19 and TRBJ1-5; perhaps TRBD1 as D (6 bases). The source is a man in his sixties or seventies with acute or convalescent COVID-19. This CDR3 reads CASSIRTDNQPQHF. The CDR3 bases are TGTGCCAGTAGTATTCGGACAGACAATCAGCCCCAGCATTTT.